Presented here are 13 T cell receptor delta chains from one specimen sequenced in a study of gamma-delta T cells after stem cell transplantation. TCRdb reanalyzed the RT-PCR reads using CATT. This table has under 7,000 delta-chain clones, roughly 2% appearing once. Sequenced sample: gamma-delta T cells. These receptors all come from a human donor. It is not recorded whose cells these are; they may come from a transplant donor.

This clone was seen only a few times. TCRdb records a much larger clone's protein for this DNA, with a difference at residue 9 that likely arises from a read error; the protein given is the translation of the DNA. This chain joins TRDV2 and TRDJ1, with 8 bases that match TRDD3. The CDR3 is 17 residues long. Germline CDR1 reads GEAIGNYY; CDR2 reads EKD. J lost 0 bases, V lost 3 bases, and 11 bases had no gene match. For the CDR3, the DNA is TGTGCCTGTGACCAGGTACTGGGGGCGGACGACACCGATAAACTCATCTTT. Translated: CACDQVLGADDTDKLIF.

This clone was observed a handful of times. This chain links TRDV2 with TRDJ1, with 10 bases fitting TRDD3. The CDR3 loop spans 17 amino acids. Germline CDR1 reads GEAIGNYY; CDR2 reads EKD. V shed 4 bases, J shed 4 bases, and the junction held 14 bases outside the gene matches. For the CDR3, the DNA is TGTGCCTGTGATTTCGTACTGGGGGATCTGAAGTACGATAAACTCATCTTT. This codes for CACDFVLGDLKYDKLIF.

With regard to this clone: The protein TCRdb gives is from a much larger clone and does not agree with this DNA's translation at residue 12, likely a read error; the protein shown here comes from the DNA. The J gene is TRDJ1, the V gene TRDV2, with 12 positions matching TRDD3. Germline V gives CDR1 GEAIGNYY, CDR2 EKD. J lost 1 base, V lost 3 bases, and 11 bases had no gene match. The CDR3 has 18 residues. The CDR3 DNA follows: TGTGCCTGTGACTTCTTACGTACTGGGGGATACTGCACCGATAAACTCATCTTT. Protein sequence: CACDFLRTGGYCTDKLIF.

This chain connects TRDV2 to TRDJ1, with TRDD3 matching 13 bases. CDR3 length: 20 residues. Germline V gene lookup returns CDR1 GEAIGNYY and CDR2 EKD. V trimming: 0 bases; J trimming: 0 bases; junction bases outside the gene matches: 12. The DNA for the CDR3 is TGTGCCTGTGACACCGGACTACTGGGGGATACGCTATCCAACACCGATAAACTCATCTTT. Its translation: CACDTGLLGDTLSNTDKLIF.

This clone was seen a few times. A far larger clone is only one base removed, so a read error is likely. The J gene is TRDJ3, the V gene TRDV2, with 11 bases aligning to TRDD3. This CDR3 spans 23 amino acids. The junction had 18 bases not matched to a gene; V was cut back by 3 bases and J by 0 bases. Germline V lookup: CDR1 GEAIGNYY, CDR2 EKD. The CDR3 sequence: CACDALGRSGGYFGSWDTRQMFF. CDR3 in DNA: TGTGCCTGTGACGCCCTTGGACGCTCTGGGGGATACTTCGGCTCCTGGGACACCCGACAGATGTTTTTC.

At least ten counts were recorded for this clone. A read error likely explains this, since a far larger clone differs by one base. The rearrangement joins TRDV2 to TRDJ1, with 10 positions matching TRDD3. The CDR3 extends over 17 amino acids. CDR1 GEAIGNYY and CDR2 EKD come from the germline V gene. The CDR3 protein is CACDQVLGDLKYDKPIF. Here the CDR3 DNA reads TGTGCCTGTGACCAAGTACTGGGGGATCTGAAGTACGATAAACCCATCTTT.

Concerning this clone: The mismatch at residue 15 between this DNA's translation and the TCRdb protein of a much larger clone likely reflects a read error; the protein shown is translated from the DNA. V is TRDV2 and J is TRDJ1; TRDD3 aligns across 11 bases. Germline V lookup: CDR1 GEAIGNYY, CDR2 EKD. The CDR3 length is 19 residues. CDR3 sequence: CACDTVGGGYARYTNKLIF. CDR3 nucleotide sequence: TGTGCCTGTGACACCGTAGGTGGGGGATACGCCCGATACACCAATAAACTCATCTTT.

For this clone: TCRdb has a much larger clone's protein, which differs at residue 9 from the translation of this DNA, likely because of a read error; what is shown is the protein translated from the DNA. The chain employs TRDV2 and TRDJ1; 7 nucleotides align to TRDD3. The CDR3 has 18 amino acids. J was trimmed by 3 bases and V by 0 bases; bases with no gene match: 15. Germline V gives CDR1 GEAIGNYY, CDR2 EKD. The CDR3 spells CACDTVAWWIRKSDKLIF. The CDR3 nucleotides are TGTGCCTGTGACACCGTAGCCTGGTGGATACGGAAATCCGATAAACTCATCTTT.

As concerns this clone: The protein TCRdb gives is from a much larger clone and does not agree with this DNA's translation at residues 13 and 18, likely a read error; the protein shown here comes from the DNA. This chain connects TRDV2 to TRDJ3, with 8 bases matching TRDD3. CDR1 and CDR2 from the germline V gene are GEAIGNYY and EKD. The length of the CDR3 is 19 residues. CDR3 protein: CACDKLGEPSSWGTRQMIF. The CDR3 DNA reads TGTGCCTGTGACAAGCTGGGGGAGCCAAGCTCCTGGGGCACCCGACAGATGATTTTC.

Notes on this clone: This probably arose from a read error, given a far larger clone one base away. Other DNA sequences in the sample encode the same CDR3. J is TRDJ1 and V is TRDV2; 8 bases line up with TRDD3. CDR3 size: 16 residues. Germline V gives CDR1 GEAIGNYY, CDR2 EKD. CDR3 coding DNA: TGTGCCTGTGACCGTCTGGGGGAAAGACACACAGATAAACTCATCTTT. Its protein product is CACDRLGERHTDKLIF.

This clone has a handful of counts. Being one base from a much bigger clone, this may be a read error. Other nucleotide sequences in the sample specify the same CDR3. V is TRDV2 and J is TRDJ1; no clear D gene. Germline V lookup: CDR1 GEAIGNYY, CDR2 EKD. This CDR3 has 14 residues. The CDR3 reads CACDTIRRADKLIF. CDR3 sequence (DNA): TGTGCCTGCGACACGATCAGGAGGGCCGATAAACTCATCTTT.

About this clone itself: This likely traces to a read error, being one base from a far larger clone. This sequence joins TRDV2 and TRDJ1, with 7 positions matching TRDD3. CDR3 length: 18 amino acids. Germline V gives CDR1 GEAIGNYY, CDR2 EKD. CDR3 protein: CACGTVAGGLQYTDKLIF. CDR3 bases: TGTGCCTGTGGCACCGTTGCTGGGGGGTTGCAATACACCGATAAACTCATCTTT.

A remark on this clone: A read error may account for a junction end that differs from germline. The rearrangement links TRDV2 to TRDJ2; D call uncertain. Germline values: CDR1 GEAIGNYY, CDR2 EKD. The CDR3 contains 19 residues. The CDR3 is CACDTLRTGGPALTAQLFF. The CDR3 bases are TGTGCCTGTGACACCCTCCGAACGGGTGGCCCAGCTTTGACGGCACAACTCTTCTTT.